Each of the 25 T cell receptor beta chains below was sequenced from the same sample in a study of T cells in Graves' hyperthyroidism and ophthalmopathy. RNA transcripts gave rise to amplified TCR beta CDR3 regions. The HTBI primer set was used in a first-round RT-PCR of the TCR CDR3. TCRdb reanalysed the multiplex PCR reads using MiXCR and keeps one entry per CDR3 protein. The sample carries more than 350,000 distinct CDR3 sequences, around 15% recorded once. The material sequenced was blood. The receptors stem from an older woman with Graves' ophthalmopathy.

This clonotype was seen at least ten times. The chain carries TRBV7-8 and TRBJ2-1, with no clear D. The length of the CDR3 is 15 residues. V was trimmed by 1 base and J by 9 bases, leaving 16 bases between them. Germline values: CDR1 SGHVS, CDR2 FQNEAQ. The chain's CDR3 is CASSLVVGPGGEQFF. CDR3 nucleotides: TGTGCCAGCAGCTTAGTGGTAGGGCCTGGCGGTGAGCAGTTCTTC.

The V and J genes are TRBV11-2 and TRBJ1-2; no reliable D call. CDR1 SGHAT and CDR2 FQNNGV come from the germline V gene. V dropped 5 bases and J dropped 3 bases, with 7 bases sitting between them. The CDR3 loop spans 12 amino acids. The chain's CDR3 is CASSHGHYGYTF. As DNA, the CDR3 is TGTGCCAGCAGCCACGGACACTATGGCTACACCTTC. Combining the CDR3 with reference TRBV11-2 and TRBJ1-2 gives the whole variable domain EAGVAQSPRYKIIEKRQSVAFWCNPISGHATLYWYQQILGQGPKLLIQFQNNGVVDDSQLPKDRFSAERLKGVDSTLKIQPAKLEDSAVYLCASSHGHYGYTFGSGTRLTVV.

This clonotype has more than one count but fewer than ten. The chain employs TRBV29-1 and TRBJ2-1; 7 nucleotides line up with TRBD2. The CDR3 consists of 13 residues. With 6 bases clipped from V and 5 bases from J, the junction kept 7 bases outside the gene matches. The germline V gene encodes CDR1 SQVTM and CDR2 ANQGSEA. The CDR3 DNA sequence: TGCAGCGTGACCAGCGGGACCAACAATGAGCAGTTCTTC. Encoded protein: CSVTSGTNNEQFF.

This sequence joins TRBV4-1 and TRBJ2-5, with 10 bases identical to TRBD2. CDR3 size: 15 residues. Unmatched junction bases numbered 1, after V lost 1 base and J lost 2 bases. In germline, CDR1 is MGHRA, CDR2 YSYEKL. CDR3 DNA sequence: TGCGCCAGCAGCCAAGCGACTAGCGGGCAAGAGACCCAGTACTTC. Encoded protein: CASSQATSGQETQYF.

The sample holds many counts of this clonotype. The chain combines TRBV11-2 with TRBJ2-2; no clear D. Germline assignment: CDR1 SGHAT and CDR2 FQNNGV. CDR3 length: 15 residues. The germline V and J ends were trimmed by 4 bases and 3 bases, with 12 bases remaining between them. The DNA of the CDR3 is TGTGCCAGCAGCTCGCTAAGGGAAGACACCGGGGAGCTGTTTTTT. Amino acid sequence: CASSSLREDTGELFF.

Notes on this clonotype: The CDR3 carries no conserved terminal phenylalanine or tryptophan, so it likely arises from a read error. This chain uses TRBV11-1 with TRBJ1-5, with D uncertain. CDR3 length equals 13 residues. Germline CDR1 reads SGHAT; CDR2 reads FQDESV (reference sequence). CDR3 loop: CAGSSRTAQPQHS. As DNA, the CDR3 is TGTGCCGGCAGCTCACGCACAGCTCAGCCCCAGCATTCT.

This clonotype appeared a few times. The rearrangement joins TRBV20-1 to TRBJ2-3; 15 bases are a match to TRBD2. The V gene's germline CDR1 is DFQATT and CDR2 SNEGSKA (reference sequence). The CDR3 contains 17 residues. V lost 6 bases, J lost 0 bases, and 7 bases stayed unmatched. The CDR3 DNA reads as TGCAGTGCCCGGACTAGCGGGAGGGGGGGGAGCACAGATACGCAGTATTTT. Its translation is CSARTSGRGGSTDTQYF.

CDR3 in amino acids: CASSLQGEAFF. Here the CDR3 DNA reads TGTGCCAGCAGCTTGCAGGGAGAAGCTTTCTTT. The J gene is TRBJ1-1, the V gene TRBV7-9, with TRBD1 as a possible D gene (5 bases). V lost 3 bases, J lost 8 bases, and 7 bases lay in between. The CDR3 is made up of 11 amino acids. Germline V CDR1 and CDR2: SEHNR, FQNEAQ (reference sequence).

The sample holds many counts of this clonotype. The chain has TRBV5-1 and TRBJ2-3; TRBD2 agrees at 8 bases. Germline trimming cut 2 bases from V and 5 bases from J; bases unmatched to any gene: 4. The CDR3 sequence is 14 residues long. The germline V gene encodes CDR1 SGHRS and CDR2 YFSETQ. The CDR3 spells CASSLAGAVDTQYF. As DNA, the CDR3 is TGCGCCAGCAGCTTAGCGGGAGCAGTAGATACGCAGTATTTT.

The sample holds many counts of this clonotype. The genes are TRBV28 and TRBJ2-2; D might be TRBD2 (8 bases). The germline V gene encodes CDR1 MDHEN and CDR2 SYDVKM. V lost 9 bases to trimming and J lost 4 bases, with 15 bases between them. The CDR3 totals 14 residues. The CDR3 DNA is TGTGCCAGTTTAGCGGGACAGAGCACCGGGGAGCTGTTTTTT. Its protein is CASLAGQSTGELFF. Combining the CDR3 with reference TRBV28 and TRBJ2-2 gives the whole variable domain DVKVTQSSRYLVKRTGEKVFLECVQDMDHENMFWYRQDPGLGLRLIYFSYDVKMKEKGDIPEGYSVSREKKERFSLILESASTNQTSMYLCASLAGQSTGELFFGEGSRLTVL.

This clonotype has ten or more counts. The chain uses TRBV20-1 and TRBJ2-1, with D unresolved. CDR3 size: 14 residues. CDR1 DFQATT and CDR2 SNEGSKA come from the germline V gene (reference sequence). V lost 1 base to trimming and J lost 7 bases, with 14 bases between them. CDR3 sequence: CSARVGEFGNEQFF. The DNA of the CDR3 is TGCAGTGCTAGAGTAGGAGAATTTGGGAATGAGCAGTTCTTC.

This clonotype was counted many times. The genes are TRBV5-5 and TRBJ1-5; the D is unclear. There are 13 residues in the CDR3. V lost 0 bases and J lost 9, with 10 bases in between. CDR1 and CDR2 from the germline V gene are SGHKS and YYEKEE (reference sequence). CDR3 DNA sequence: TGTGCCAGCAGCTTGGAAGGGTCCTGGCCCCAGCATTTT. This gives the protein CASSLEGSWPQHF.

The chain has TRBV5-6 and TRBJ1-1; no definite D call. The CDR3 is 15 amino acids. Trimming removed 0 bases from V and 1 base from J, with 10 bases in between. Germline assignment: CDR1 SGHDT and CDR2 YYEEEE. CDR3 amino acids: CASSLARIRNTEAFF. The CDR3 bases are TGTGCCAGCAGCTTGGCCAGGATTAGGAACACTGAAGCTTTCTTT.

The J gene is TRBJ1-6, the V gene TRBV6-1, with 8 nucleotides matching TRBD1. CDR3 length equals 14 residues. The germline V gene encodes CDR1 MNHNS and CDR2 SASEGT. J lost 7 bases, V lost 6 bases, and 5 bases had no gene match. The CDR3 protein is CASSRDRLNSPLHF. For the CDR3, the DNA is TGTGCCAGCAGCCGGGACAGGTTGAATTCACCCCTCCACTTT.

This clonotype was seen many times. J is TRBJ2-1 and V is TRBV5-1; 7 bases are a match to TRBD1. Germline CDR1 is SGHRS and CDR2 is YFSETQ. The ends lost 4 bases at V and 3 bases at J; junction bases unmatched: 1. The CDR3 has 13 residues. The CDR3 protein is CASSRQGYNEQFF. Written as DNA, the CDR3 is TGCGCCAGCAGCCGACAGGGCTACAATGAGCAGTTCTTC.

The table lists this clonotype with many counts. The chain recombines TRBV11-2 with TRBJ2-4; possible D gene TRBD2, 5 bases. The V gene lost 4 bases and the J gene lost 1 base, with 17 bases spanning the gap. This CDR3 has 17 residues. CDR1 and CDR2 (germline): SGHAT, FQNNGV. In nucleotides, the CDR3 is TGTGCCAGCAGCTGGCTAGTTCGGGGTCTGGCCAAAAACATTCAGTACTTC. Its protein product is CASSWLVRGLAKNIQYF.

This clonotype appeared many times. V and J are TRBV18 and TRBJ2-5; D is possibly TRBD1 or TRBD2 (5 bases each). The CDR3 length is 15 residues. V shed 3 bases and J shed 5 bases, with 16 bases lying between them. The V gene's germline CDR1 is KGHSH and CDR2 LQKENI. The CDR3 nucleotides read TGTGCCAGCTCACCGTCGGGACCCGCGGAGGAGACCCAGTACTTC. This codes for CASSPSGPAEETQYF. The variable domain in full, with the rest retrieved from reference TRBV18 and TRBJ2-5, is NAGVMQNPRHLVRRRGQEARLRCSPMKGHSHVYWYRQLPEEGLKFMVYLQKENIIDESGMPKERFSAEFPKEGPSILRIQQVVRGDSAAYFCASSPSGPAEETQYFGPGTRLLVL.

CDR3 protein: CASSGDRVTEQYF. The CDR3 DNA follows: TGTGCCAGCAGTGGGGACAGGGTTACCGAGCAGTACTTC. The rearrangement uses TRBV2 and TRBJ2-7, with 9 bases fitting TRBD1. Germline CDR1 reads SNHLY; CDR2 reads FYNNEI. V was pared by 4 bases and J by 6 bases, with 4 bases of the junction left unmatched. The length of the CDR3 is 13 residues.

This clonotype was recorded at least ten times. V gene TRBV20-1 combines with J gene TRBJ2-7; TRBD1 or TRBD2 may be the D gene (5 bases each). Looked up from germline, CDR1 is DFQATT and CDR2 is SNEGSKA (reference sequence). V was cut by 3 bases and J by 3 bases, with 9 bases left in between. There are 12 residues in the CDR3. In nucleotides, the CDR3 is TGCAGTGCTAGGTCTGGGGGCTACGAGCAGTACTTC. This translates into CSARSGGYEQYF.

This clonotype was picked up many times. The chain joins TRBV20-1 to TRBJ1-2; 7 bases align to TRBD1. There are 17 residues in the CDR3. Looked up from germline, CDR1 is DFQATT and CDR2 is SNEGSKA (reference sequence). The ends lost 1 base at V and 0 bases at J; junction bases unmatched: 11. This CDR3 is CSARGGRLGQPNYGYTF. Written as DNA, the CDR3 is TGCAGTGCTAGAGGCGGACGGTTGGGACAGCCTAACTATGGCTACACCTTC.

This clonotype was observed a handful of times. This chain's CDR3 is CASSLTSNYNEQFF. In DNA form, the CDR3 reads TGTGCCAGCAGCCTGACTAGTAACTACAATGAGCAGTTCTTC. V usage is TRBV14 and J usage is TRBJ2-1; D may be TRBD2 (6 bases). Germline assignment: CDR1 SGHDN and CDR2 FVKESK. This CDR3 is built from 14 residues. The V end lost 4 bases, the J end lost 3 bases, and 10 bases lay between the germline ends.

This clonotype was picked up a small number of times. The chain is built from TRBV9 and TRBJ1-1; 7 bases align to TRBD1. Per the germline V gene, CDR1 is SGDLS and CDR2 is YYNGEE. The CDR3 totals 15 residues. Unmatched junction bases numbered 6, after V lost 3 bases and J lost 1 base. The CDR3 coding sequence is TGTGCCAGCAGCGACAGGGGAGGGAAGAACACTGAAGCTTTCTTT. This gives the protein CASSDRGGKNTEAFF.

This chain joins TRBV3-1 and TRBJ2-5; 9 nucleotides line up with TRBD2. The CDR3 extends over 16 amino acids. With 4 bases clipped from V and 4 bases from J, the junction kept 10 bases outside the gene matches. Germline assignment: CDR1 LGHDT and CDR2 YNNKEL (reference sequence). CDR3 coding DNA: TGTGCCAGCAGCCCAACGGCTAGCGGGATGGGAGAGACCCAGTACTTC. It yields the protein CASSPTASGMGETQYF.

The table lists this clonotype with many counts. The chain links TRBV12-3 or TRBV12-4 to TRBJ2-3, with D perhaps being TRBD1 or TRBD2 (5 bases each). There are 15 residues in the CDR3. V lost 5 bases to trimming and J lost 5 bases, with 17 bases between them. CDR3 bases: TGTGCCAGCAGTAAGCAGGGACGAGAGGGAGATACGCAGTATTTT. Its protein is CASSKQGREGDTQYF.

This clonotype was recorded at least ten times. This rearrangement joins TRBV11-2 to TRBJ2-3; 10 bases are a match to TRBD2. CDR1 and CDR2 from the germline V gene are SGHAT and FQNNGV. V lost 5 bases and J lost 1; bases outside the gene matches: 15. The CDR3 loop spans 19 amino acids. The DNA for the CDR3 is TGTGCCAGCAGCCCACGCCTCTCTAGCGGGAGAGAGGGCACAGATACGCAGTATTTT. Encoded protein: CASSPRLSSGREGTDTQYF.